The subject of this entry is one TCR beta chain. Donors were all healthy Caucasians. TCRdb re-analysed the 5' RACE reads in MiXCR, keeping a single row per CDR3 protein. The sample records 280,000 or so distinct CDR3 sequences, about 8.1% being singletons. The CDR3 is 16 amino acids. V lost 1 base to trimming and J lost 6 bases; unmatched junction nucleotides: 8. Germline CDR1 LNHDA, CDR2 SQIVND (reference sequence). These data are taken from a study of identical twins. These same records also appear under a second study, on yellow fever vaccine responses in identical twins. Turning to that study: Twins' vaccine T cell responses were reported to seem partly convergent and partly personalized.

V usage is TRBV19 and J usage is TRBJ2-1; TRBD2 matches at 8 bases. Sequencing input: memory (CD45RO+) T cells sorted from blood. The sequence came from a woman aged 18 to 35 in good health. The CDR3 sequence is CASSIVAGWWGNEQFF. CDR3 bases: TGTGCCAGTAGTATAGTAGCGGGGTGGTGGGGCAATGAGCAGTTCTTC.